This TCR beta chain was retrieved from a study of shared clonotypes between healthy human individuals. Produced via immunoSEQ multiplex PCR; TCRdb's table is partial and in-frame only. This sample carries some 2.4 million clones, 80% to 95% of them seen once, and the ten largest clones take more than 0.35%. CDR1 and CDR2 from the germline V gene are MNHEY and SMNVEV (reference sequence). CDR3 size: 13 residues. Trimming took 7 bases from V and 0 from J, leaving 6 bases between them. This TCR came from a man aged 18-30 years in good health. Some clones in this sample may be carry-over from other donors' samples. V gene TRBV27 combines with J gene TRBJ2-2; D gene uncertain. The sample comprised naive CD4+ T cells from PBMCs. Subset: CD45RA+ positively selected. The CDR3: CASTRSNTGELFF. As DNA, the CDR3 is TGTGCCAGCACCCGTTCGAACACCGGGGAGCTGTTTTTT.